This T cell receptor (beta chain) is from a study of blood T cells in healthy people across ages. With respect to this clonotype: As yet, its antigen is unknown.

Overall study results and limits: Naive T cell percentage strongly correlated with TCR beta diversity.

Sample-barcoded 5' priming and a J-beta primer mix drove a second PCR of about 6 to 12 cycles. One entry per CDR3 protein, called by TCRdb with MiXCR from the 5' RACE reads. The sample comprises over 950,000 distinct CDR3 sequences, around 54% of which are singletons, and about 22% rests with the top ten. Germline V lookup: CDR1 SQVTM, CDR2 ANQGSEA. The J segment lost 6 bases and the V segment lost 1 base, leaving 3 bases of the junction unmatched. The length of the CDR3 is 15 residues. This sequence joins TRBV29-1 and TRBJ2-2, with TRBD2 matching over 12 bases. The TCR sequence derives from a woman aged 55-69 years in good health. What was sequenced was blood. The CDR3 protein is CSVEGTSGTSGELFF. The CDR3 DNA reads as TGCAGCGTTGAAGGGACTAGCGGGACTTCCGGGGAGCTGTTTTTT.